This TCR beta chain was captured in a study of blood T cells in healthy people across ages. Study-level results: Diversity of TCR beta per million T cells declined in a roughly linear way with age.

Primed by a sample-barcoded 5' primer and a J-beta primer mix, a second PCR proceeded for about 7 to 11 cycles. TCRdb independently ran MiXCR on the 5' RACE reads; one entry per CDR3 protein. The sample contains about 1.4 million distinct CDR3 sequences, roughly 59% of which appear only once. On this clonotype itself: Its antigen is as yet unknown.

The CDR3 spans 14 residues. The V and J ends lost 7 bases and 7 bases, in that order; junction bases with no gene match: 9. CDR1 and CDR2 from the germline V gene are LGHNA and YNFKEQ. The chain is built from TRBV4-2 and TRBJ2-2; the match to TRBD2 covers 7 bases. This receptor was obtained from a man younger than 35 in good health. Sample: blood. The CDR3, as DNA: TGTGCCAGCAAAACAGGCGGGGGTGTCGGGGAGCTGTTTTTT. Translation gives CASKTGGGVGELFF.